Each of the 19 T cell receptor beta chains below was sequenced from the same sample in a study of T cells after yellow fever vaccination. TCRdb called the 5' RACE reads again in MiXCR, with one record for every CDR3 protein. The data contain 100,000 to 150,000 distinct CDR3 sequences, around 15% of them singletons. The source was CD8+ T cells sorted from PBMCs, collected 5 days after the yellow fever booster vaccination. These receptors were collected from a young man who received the YFV17D yellow fever vaccine.

This clonotype has just a few counts. This chain connects TRBV19 to TRBJ1-1; TRBD1 is a possible D gene (5 bases). Germline CDR1 and CDR2: LNHDA and SQIVND (reference sequence). V dropped 3 bases and J dropped 1 base, with 9 bases sitting between them. The CDR3 covers 14 residues. CDR3 in DNA: TGTGCCAGTAGTATGGGAGGGACGAACACTGAAGCTTTCTTT. The encoded protein is CASSMGGTNTEAFF.

The table lists this clonotype with a few counts. J is TRBJ1-1 and V is TRBV6-6; a possible D gene is TRBD1 (5 bases). This CDR3 is built from 15 residues. The V gene's germline CDR1 is MNHNY and CDR2 SVGAGI (reference sequence). Between the trimmed V and J ends, which lost 0 bases and 10 bases, there was a span of 18 bases. This CDR3 is CASSYSAPTEQGAFF. In DNA, the CDR3 is TGTGCCAGCAGTTACTCAGCCCCGACAGAGCAAGGAGCTTTCTTT.

This clonotype was seen many times. This chain connects TRBV9 to TRBJ2-1; 9 nucleotides match TRBD1. This CDR3 has 14 amino acids. Trimming removed 0 bases from V and 6 bases from J; junction bases left unmatched: 1. The germline gives CDR1 SGDLS, CDR2 YYNGEE. CDR3 region: CASSVVTGGNEQFF. The CDR3 nucleotides are TGTGCCAGCAGCGTAGTGACAGGGGGCAATGAGCAGTTCTTC.

The V and J genes are TRBV11-2 and TRBJ2-7, with D unclear. CDR3 length: 12 amino acids. V was cut by 5 bases and J by 6 bases, with 11 bases left in between. The germline V gene encodes CDR1 SGHAT and CDR2 FQNNGV. In nucleotides, the CDR3 is TGTGCCAGCAGCCCGGGTCCCCTCGAGCAGTACGTC. As protein: CASSPGPLEQYV.

This clonotype is large by share. The chain has TRBV24-1 and TRBJ2-1; D is unclear. The CDR3 sequence is 13 residues long. CDR1 is KGHDR, CDR2 SFDVKD, per germline. Trimming removed 3 bases at V and 3 bases at J, with 5 bases between. In nucleotides, the CDR3 is TGTGCCACCAGTGATCGTCTCTACAATGAGCAGTTCTTC. Translated, it gives CATSDRLYNEQFF.

This sequence joins TRBV30 and TRBJ2-2, with TRBD1 matching over 7 bases. The V gene's germline CDR1 is GTSNPN and CDR2 SVGIG (reference sequence). The CDR3 consists of 13 residues. V gave up 3 bases and J gave up 3 bases; unmatched junction bases: 1. CDR3 sequence: CAWRTGYTGELFF. CDR3 coding DNA: TGTGCCTGGAGGACAGGGTACACCGGGGAGCTGTTTTTT.

The chain links TRBV5-6 to TRBJ1-1; D is undetermined. The CDR3 runs 15 residues. Germline values: CDR1 SGHDT, CDR2 YYEEEE. The V end was cut by 7 bases, the J end by 4 bases, with 20 bases between. For the CDR3, the DNA is TGTGCCAGCTTCCGAGAACAAAGGCGCGTCACTGAAGCTTTCTTT. Translating gives CASFREQRRVTEAFF.

The chain recombines TRBV5-1 with TRBJ2-7; D is ambiguous. V was trimmed by 3 bases and J by 3 bases, leaving 10 bases between them. Germline CDR1 and CDR2: SGHRS and YFSETQ. The length of the CDR3 is 13 residues. CDR3 residues: CASSSDMDYEQYF. The CDR3 DNA is TGCGCCAGCAGCTCTGACATGGACTACGAGCAGTACTTC.

The CDR3 region has the DNA TGTGCCAGCAGTACAGGGATCCGGAACACTGAAGCTTTCTTT. This codes for CASSTGIRNTEAFF. The J gene is TRBJ1-1, the V gene TRBV6-5; D may be TRBD1 (6 bases). Trimming cost V 5 bases and J 1 base, with 11 bases left between them. Germline values: CDR1 MNHEY, CDR2 SVGAGI. The CDR3 has 14 amino acids.

This clonotype was observed a few times. The V gene is TRBV6-6, the J gene TRBJ2-5; D may match TRBD1 or TRBD2 (7 bases each). V lost 5 bases to trimming and J lost 13 bases, with 17 bases between them. Germline-derived CDR1 and CDR2 are MNHNY and SVGAGI (reference sequence). This CDR3 has 12 amino acids. CDR3 bases: TGTGCCAGCAGTAGGGGGAGGGACAGTTGGTACTTC. It codes for CASSRGRDSWYF.

A few counts support this clonotype. V gene TRBV5-6 combines with J gene TRBJ2-5; D may be TRBD1 or TRBD2 (6 bases each). Trimming took 1 base from V and 7 from J, leaving 11 bases between them. This CDR3 is 13 amino acids long. Germline V gene sequence: CDR1 SGHDT, CDR2 YYEEEE. The CDR3 protein is CASSLPGAGTQYF. CDR3 DNA: TGTGCCAGCAGCTTGCCGGGGGCAGGGACCCAGTACTTC.

The J gene is TRBJ1-2, the V gene TRBV7-9; weak D call: TRBD1 (5 bases). Germline CDR1 SEHNR, CDR2 FQNEAQ (reference sequence). Trimming took 6 bases from V and 3 from J, leaving 11 bases between them. The CDR3 length is 13 residues. The CDR3, as DNA: TGTGCCAGCAGTGAGGGGTACGACTATGGCTACACCTTC. Translation gives CASSEGYDYGYTF.

This chain connects TRBV7-2 to TRBJ2-7, with D unclear. This CDR3 region has 15 residues. Per the germline V gene, CDR1 is SGHTA and CDR2 is FQGNSA. Deletions cut 3 bases from V and 0 bases from J, with 12 bases between. The CDR3 region has the DNA TGTGCCAGCAGCTTTTATCTTGGGGTCTCCTACGAGCAGTACTTC. Residues: CASSFYLGVSYEQYF.

Ten or more counts support this clonotype. The V call is TRBV7-6, the J call TRBJ2-7; the D call may be TRBD1 or TRBD2 (7 bases each). Per the germline V gene, CDR1 is SGHVS and CDR2 is FNYEAQ. Trimming removed 5 bases at V and 5 bases at J, with 13 bases between. The CDR3 contains 13 residues. Written as DNA, the CDR3 is TGTGCCAGCAGCCAGGGGGGGCTGGACGAGCAGTACTTC. Translating it yields CASSQGGLDEQYF.

The V call is TRBV6-2 or TRBV6-3, the J call TRBJ1-4; D unresolved. The V end lost 5 bases, the J end lost 7 bases, and 20 bases lay between the germline ends. CDR1 is MNHEY and CDR2 is SVGEGT in the germline V gene. This CDR3 region has 16 residues. CDR3 nucleotide sequence: TGTGCCAGCAGTCACCGCGGTGGCACTGGCGGTGAAAAACTGTTTTTT. It encodes CASSHRGGTGGEKLFF.

The sample holds a few counts of this clonotype. The chain employs TRBV27 and TRBJ1-5; the D is unclear. V gave up 4 bases and J gave up 4 bases, with 14 bases separating them. Germline V gene data show CDR1 as MNHEY and CDR2 as SMNVEV (reference sequence). This CDR3 is 15 amino acids long. CDR3 sequence: CASSSWTESNQPQHF. The CDR3 region has the DNA TGTGCCAGCAGTTCCTGGACGGAAAGTAATCAGCCCCAGCATTTT.

This clonotype showed up many times. The chain couples TRBV20-1 to TRBJ2-7, with 8 bases identical to TRBD2. The CDR3 is made up of 14 amino acids. The J segment lost 4 bases and the V segment lost 4 bases, leaving 9 bases of the junction unmatched. Germline loops: CDR1 DFQATT, CDR2 SNEGSKA (reference sequence). CDR3 sequence (DNA): TGCAGTGCTAAGACTAGCGACATGACATACGAGCAGTACTTC. Protein: CSAKTSDMTYEQYF.

This clonotype was seen only a few times. The chain recombines TRBV14 with TRBJ2-7; D uncertain. The V end was cut by 0 bases, the J end by 4 bases, with 13 bases between. The CDR3 sequence is 15 residues long. CDR1 is SGHDN and CDR2 is FVKESK in the germline V gene. This chain's CDR3 is CASSQDVGFVYEQYF. CDR3 DNA: TGTGCCAGCAGCCAAGACGTCGGGTTTGTATACGAGCAGTACTTC.

This clonotype was recorded a few times. The V call is TRBV10-3, the J call TRBJ2-7, with 10 nucleotides matching TRBD1. The CDR3 loop spans 16 amino acids. V trimming: 7 bases; J trimming: 2 bases; junction bases outside the gene matches: 11. The germline gives CDR1 ENHRY, CDR2 SYGVKD. The CDR3 DNA sequence: TGTGCCATCAAAGATCCGGGACAGGGGTATGCCTACGAGCAGTACTTC. This translates into CAIKDPGQGYAYEQYF.